Listed here is a single TCR beta chain. Its antigen is as yet unknown. Trimming removed 5 bases at V and 0 bases at J, with 10 bases between. CDR1 is SGHVS and CDR2 is FNYEAQ in the germline V gene. The CDR3 extends over 14 amino acids. The data originate from a study of T cells after posttransplantation cyclophosphamide. Findings and caveats of the study: TRB overlap between skin or GI tissue T cells and blood was limited. Donor-recipient repertoire similarity was low at 1-2 months, rising over year one.

The repertoire was sequenced with immunoSEQ multiplex PCR; TCRdb's copy has only in-frame clones and lacks some. The table shows approximately 5,900 clones, with approximately 80% occurring only once. A marrow graft followed busulfan-fludarabine conditioning, with cyclophosphamide on days +3 and +4. Material: CD4+ T cells sorted from blood, obtained roughly 350 days after allogeneic stem cell transplant with posttransplant cyclophosphamide. The J gene is TRBJ1-1, the V gene TRBV7-6, with D uncertain. The source is a male patient aged 45-59 years who received an allogeneic stem cell transplant from a related donor and was CMV-positive. The T cells may come from the graft donor. The CDR3 protein is CASSPPGMNTEAFF. The CDR3, as DNA: TGTGCCAGCAGCCCCCCCGGTATGAACACTGAAGCTTTCTTT.